The clone carrying this T cell receptor beta chain turned up a few times. Its target is not known. The record originates from a study of CD8 T cells in ankylosing spondylitis. As the method for making TCR beta libraries, quantitative 5'-RACE with molecular barcodes was used. TCRdb re-called the 5' RACE reads through MiXCR, storing one row per CDR3 protein. The data hold around 90,000 distinct CDR3 sequences, with roughly 27% observed a single time. Per germline, CDR1 SGHRS and CDR2 YFSETQ. This CDR3 has 15 residues. The ends lost 4 bases at V and 5 bases at J; junction bases unmatched: 6. Study conclusions and caveats: One TCR beta motif, made up of about 8 highly homologous variants, appeared characteristic of ankylosing spondylitis blood.

Sequencing was done on a sample of blood, either unsorted or a sorted T cell fraction (not recorded which). This TCR was recovered from a male donor with ankylosing spondylitis or in good health (not recorded which). The chain couples TRBV5-1 to TRBJ1-1, with TRBD1 identical over 12 bases. The CDR3 region is CASSGDRGRGTEAFF. CDR3 bases: TGCGCCAGCAGCGGGGACAGGGGGCGCGGTACTGAAGCTTTCTTT. Complete variable domain (other parts from reference TRBV5-1 and TRBJ1-1): KAGVTQTPRYLIKTRGQQVTLSCSPISGHRSVSWYQQTPGQGLQFLFEYFSETQRNKGNFPGRFSGRQFSNSRSEMNVSTLELGDSALYLCASSGDRGRGTEAFFGQGTRLTVV.